The rows below give T cell receptor beta chains drawn from one sample of a study of response to subunit inactivated influenza vaccine. A single record per CDR3 protein comes from TCRdb applying MiXCR to the RT-PCR reads. The sample has hundreds of thousands of distinct CDR3 sequences; 14% are singletons. The sequencing used PBMCs from blood, collected around two weeks before vaccination. The source is a middle-aged man who received an inactivated influenza vaccine. CDR3s include the opening cysteine and the closing phenylalanine or tryptophan. Fields, in order: clone size, J gene, D gene, V gene, CDR3 protein, CDR3 DNA. D genes are given only for firm matches. Not every row has a clone size; where given, it reads once, few, many or a size class.

few,TRBJ2-5,TRBD1,TRBV29-1,CSVERDRGPETQYF,TGCAGCGTTGAAAGGGACAGGGGGCCGGAGACCCAGTACTTC
few,TRBJ2-5,-,TRBV6-2/TRBV6-3,CASSYSVLRRSQETQYF,TGTGCCAGCAGTTACTCAGTCTTGAGGAGGTCACAAGAGACCCAGTACTTC
few,TRBJ2-4,-,TRBV6-5,CASSYSGGLQYF,TGTGCCAGCAGTTACTCGGGGGGCCTTCAGTACTTC
few,TRBJ1-1,-,TRBV6-2/TRBV6-3,CASSPFTQNTEAFF,TGTGCCAGCAGTCCTTTTACACAGAACACTGAAGCTTTCTTT
few,TRBJ2-5,TRBD2,TRBV11-2,CASSLLAGGGETQYF,TGTGCCAGCAGCTTACTAGCGGGAGGAGGAGAGACCCAGTACTTC
-,TRBJ2-1,-,TRBV10-2,CASSEKGTSGRYNEQFF,TGCGCCAGCAGTGAGAAAGGAACTAGTGGTCGATACAATGAGCAGTTCTTC
-,TRBJ1-1,-,TRBV30,CAWSVQRSEAFF,TGTGCCTGGAGTGTACAACGCTCTGAAGCTTTCTTT
few,TRBJ2-1,TRBD2,TRBV25-1,CASSALAGPNEQFF,TGTGCCAGCAGTGCACTAGCGGGACCCAATGAGCAGTTCTTC
many,TRBJ2-3,-,TRBV12-3/TRBV12-4,CASSLRRTDTQYF,TGTGCCAGCAGTTTACGCAGGACAGATACGCAGTATTTT
few,TRBJ2-7,-,TRBV24-1,CATESPFTYEQYF,TGTGCCACCGAGTCTCCGTTTACCTACGAGCAGTACTTC
few,TRBJ2-1,-,TRBV28,CASSLSSSDSSYNEQFF,TGTGCCAGCAGTTTAAGCTCGAGCGATAGCTCCTACAATGAGCAGTTCTTC
-,TRBJ2-5,TRBD1,TRBV5-6,CASSSGTGPLETQYF,TGTGCCAGCAGCTCCGGGACAGGTCCCCTGGAGACCCAGTACTTC
few,TRBJ2-2,TRBD2,TRBV2,CASKETSGYTGELFF,TGTGCCAGCAAGGAGACTAGCGGGTACACCGGGGAGCTGTTTTTT
-,TRBJ2-2,TRBD2,TRBV30,CAWSHRRLAGVRTGELFF,TGTGCCTGGAGTCACCGCCGACTAGCGGGAGTGCGCACCGGGGAGCTGTTTTTT
-,TRBJ2-2,-,TRBV20-1,CSAVFLGELFF,TGCAGTGCGGTCTTCCTCGGGGAGCTGTTTTTT
medium-sized,TRBJ2-3,-,TRBV29-1,CSVELVADTQYF,TGCAGCGTTGAACTAGTCGCAGATACGCAGTATTTT
few,TRBJ2-1,TRBD2,TRBV27,CASSGSGAGKYNEQFF,TGTGCCAGCAGCGGGTCGGGAGCGGGGAAATACAATGAGCAGTTCTTC
few,TRBJ2-2,-,TRBV19,CASTLGGELFF,TGTGCCAGCACATTGGGCGGGGAGCTGTTTTTT
many,TRBJ2-5,TRBD1,TRBV24-1,CATSDLQGVGGETQYF,TGTGCCACCAGTGATTTGCAGGGGGTAGGCGGAGAGACCCAGTACTTC
few,TRBJ2-7,-,TRBV30,CAWSPGALGMVPEAQYF,TGTGCCTGGAGTCCCGGGGCCCTGGGCATGGTACCCGAGGCGCAGTACTTC
-,TRBJ1-5,-,TRBV20-1,CSARVGGSNQPQHF,TGCAGTGCTAGAGTAGGTGGAAGCAATCAGCCCCAGCATTTT
-,TRBJ2-4,TRBD1,TRBV30,CAWTPDRGSLAKNIQYF,TGTGCCTGGACCCCGGACAGGGGAAGTCTAGCCAAAAACATTCAGTACTTC
-,TRBJ2-1,TRBD1,TRBV5-6,CASSRTGRNEQFF,TGTGCCAGCAGCCGGACAGGGCGAAATGAGCAGTTCTTC
-,TRBJ1-1,TRBD1,TRBV12-3/TRBV12-4,CASSFAQGGTEAFF,TGTGCCAGCAGTTTCGCCCAGGGGGGGACTGAAGCTTTCTTT
-,TRBJ1-1,TRBD1,TRBV5-1,CASSSTGGGGTEAFF,TGCGCCAGCAGCTCGACAGGGGGCGGCGGCACTGAAGCTTTCTTT
-,TRBJ1-1,TRBD1,TRBV12-3/TRBV12-4,CASRTGGVNTEAFF,TGTGCCAGCAGGACAGGGGGGGTGAACACTGAAGCTTTCTTT
-,TRBJ2-3,TRBD2,TRBV20-1,CSARRGTSGSITDTQYF,TGCAGTGCTAGAAGGGGGACTAGCGGGAGCATAACAGATACGCAGTATTTT
-,TRBJ1-1,-,TRBV2,CASSEALFTGNTTEAFF,TGTGCCAGCAGTGAAGCCCTTTTCACAGGGAATACCACTGAAGCTTTCTTT
many,TRBJ2-7,-,TRBV7-8,CASSLGLGAYEQYF,TGTGCCAGCAGCCTTGGGCTAGGGGCCTACGAGCAGTACTTC
-,TRBJ1-5,TRBD1,TRBV6-1,CASSPDRVGQPQHF,TGTGCCAGCAGTCCTGACAGGGTGGGTCAGCCCCAGCATTTT
few,TRBJ1-2,-,TRBV14,CASSQVRGGGYTF,TGTGCCAGCAGCCAAGTTAGGGGCGGTGGCTACACCTTC
few,TRBJ2-2,TRBD2,TRBV7-3,CASSTGRVTGELFF,TGTGCCAGCAGCACCGGGAGGGTCACCGGGGAGCTGTTTTTT
-,TRBJ2-5,-,TRBV20-1,CSAESGETQYF,TGCAGTGCTGAGTCCGGGGAGACCCAGTACTTC
-,TRBJ1-1,-,TRBV19,CASSPIGGMNTEAFF,TGTGCCAGTAGTCCCATTGGGGGAATGAACACTGAAGCTTTCTTT
-,TRBJ2-1,TRBD2,TRBV4-2,CASSLQPAGGSREQFF,TGTGCCAGCAGCCTTCAACCGGCGGGAGGGTCGAGGGAGCAGTTCTTC
-,TRBJ2-5,TRBD2,TRBV11-2,CASSLDIAGAGTQYF,TGTGCCAGCAGCTTAGATATAGCGGGAGCGGGAACACAGTACTTC
-,TRBJ1-2,-,TRBV7-2,CASGGGGSGYGYTF,TGTGCCAGCGGAGGTGGGGGGTCGGGCTATGGCTACACCTTC
-,TRBJ2-7,-,TRBV9,CASSVDRGATYEQYF,TGTGCCAGCAGCGTAGATCGGGGAGCGACCTACGAGCAGTACTTC
many,TRBJ2-3,-,TRBV7-2,CASSPGGNTQYF,TGTGCCAGCAGCCCTGGGGGGAATACGCAGTATTTT